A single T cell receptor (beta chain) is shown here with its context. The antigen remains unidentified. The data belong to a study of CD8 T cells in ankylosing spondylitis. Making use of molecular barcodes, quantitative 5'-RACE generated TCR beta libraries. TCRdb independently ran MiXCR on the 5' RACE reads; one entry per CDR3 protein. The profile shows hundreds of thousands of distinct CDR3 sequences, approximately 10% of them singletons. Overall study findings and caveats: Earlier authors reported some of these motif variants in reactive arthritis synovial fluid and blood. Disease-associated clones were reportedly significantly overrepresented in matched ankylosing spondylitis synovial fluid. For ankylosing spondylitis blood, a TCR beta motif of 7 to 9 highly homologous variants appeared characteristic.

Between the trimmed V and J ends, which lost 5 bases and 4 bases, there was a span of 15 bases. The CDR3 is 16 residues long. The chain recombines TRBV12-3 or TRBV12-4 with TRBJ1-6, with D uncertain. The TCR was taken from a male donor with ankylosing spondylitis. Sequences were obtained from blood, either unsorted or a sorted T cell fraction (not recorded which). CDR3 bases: TGTGCCAGCAGTCGGGCTCCGACTATATATAATTCACCCCTCCACTTT. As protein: CASSRAPTIYNSPLHF.